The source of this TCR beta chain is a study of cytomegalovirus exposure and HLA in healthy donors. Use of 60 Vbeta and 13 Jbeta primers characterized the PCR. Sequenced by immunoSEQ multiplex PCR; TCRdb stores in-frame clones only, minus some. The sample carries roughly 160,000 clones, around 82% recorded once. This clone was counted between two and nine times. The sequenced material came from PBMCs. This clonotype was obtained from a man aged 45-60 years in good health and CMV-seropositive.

The CDR3 DNA sequence: TGCAGCGTGAGGACAGCTGAAGCTTTCTTT. Translating it yields CSVRTAEAFF. V gene TRBV29-1 combines with J gene TRBJ1-1, with a possible D match to TRBD1 (6 bases). Trimming shortened V by 6 bases and J by 6 bases, and 8 bases separated the two germline ends. Germline V gene data show CDR1 as SQVTM and CDR2 as ANQGSEA. The CDR3 length is 10 residues.